This T cell receptor (beta chain) emerged from a study of blood T cell repertoires in COVID-19. About the study: Whether acute or convalescent, the COVID-19 samples came from the United States, Italy and Spain. The cDNA or gDNA used as material had been derived from T cells, B-cell-depleted T cells, or PBMCs.

Study processing details: Estimation of nucleated cell counts relied on the amplification of reference gene primers. Profiling relied on immunoSEQ multiplex PCR, and the TCRdb table lists in-frame clones only, not all of them. V, J and clone size reflect that table, while D and trimming were determined from the DNA. The sample comprises 95,000 to 150,000 clones, about 70% of which are singletons, and around 5.5% rests with the top ten. V trimming: 4 bases; J trimming: 5 bases; junction bases outside the gene matches: 8. The CDR3 length is 15 residues. From germline, CDR1 is KGHSH and CDR2 LQKENI. V gene TRBV18 combines with J gene TRBJ2-7; 10 nucleotides align to TRBD1. Sequences were obtained from peripheral blood. The receptor comes from a man aged 55-75 years with acute or convalescent COVID-19. The CDR3 spells CASSQPGQGRNEQYF. In DNA, the CDR3 is TGTGCCAGCTCACAACCGGGACAGGGGAGGAACGAGCAGTACTTC.